Listed below are T cell receptor beta chains from one sample, sequenced in a study of CD4 and CD8 cells across lung adenocarcinoma regions. A single record per CDR3 protein comes from TCRdb applying MiXCR to the PCR reads. The sample has under 20,000 distinct CDR3 sequences; about half are singletons. The sample taken for sequencing was CD8+ T cells from the center of a lung tumor. These receptors were taken from a female donor with lung adenocarcinoma. The CD4 and CD8 labels of this study may be unreliable. CDR3s include the opening cysteine and the closing phenylalanine or tryptophan. A D gene is named only where the DNA matches it firmly. Clone size is stated in some rows and not others, as once, few, many or a class when expanded.

J	V	D	size	DNA	CDR3
TRBJ1-1	TRBV6-5	.	.	TGTGCCAGCAGTACTAATACGGGGGGCGACTCACGGAACACTGAAGCTTTCTTT	CASSTNTGGDSRNTEAFF
TRBJ2-1	TRBV6-4	TRBD2	many	TGTGCCAGCAAACCACTAGCGGGGGGGGATGAGCAGTTCTTC	CASKPLAGGDEQFF
TRBJ2-5	TRBV5-3	TRBD2	many	TGTGCCAGAAGCTTTTCTAGCGGGAGGGCCTTTGAGACCCAGTACTTC	CARSFSSGRAFETQYF
TRBJ2-7	TRBV6-1	.	.	TGTGCCAGCAGTGAAGCGCTCCACAGATCCTACGAGCAGTACTTC	CASSEALHRSYEQYF
TRBJ2-7	TRBV10-2	.	medium-sized	TGCGCCAGCAGTGACCTCACCTACGAGCAGTACTTC	CASSDLTYEQYF
TRBJ2-7	TRBV6-1	.	.	TGTGCCAGCAGCGGGACGACGATTCGCGAGCAGTACTTC	CASSGTTIREQYF
TRBJ2-3	TRBV7-6	.	.	TGTGCCAGCAGCTCGACGGACCCCACAGATACGCAGTATTTT	CASSSTDPTDTQYF
TRBJ2-4	TRBV6-1	.	.	TGTGCCAGCAGTGAAGGGGAGTTGTTTTCCAAAAACATGCAGTACTTC	CASSEGELFSKNMQYF
TRBJ1-2	TRBV6-5	TRBD1	.	TGTGCCAGCAGTTACGGGACAGCGGGCTATGGCTACACCTTC	CASSYGTAGYGYTF
TRBJ1-6	TRBV6-1	TRBD1	once	TGTGCCAGCACTATGACAGGGTTTAATTCACCCCTCCACTTT	CASTMTGFNSPLHF
TRBJ1-3	TRBV10-3	.	.	TGTGCCATCAGCGCCGCCTCAGTATCTGGAAACACCATATATTTT	CAISAASVSGNTIYF
TRBJ2-1	TRBV6-1	TRBD2	.	TGTGCCAGCAGCCCTGGGACTAGCGGGGGGGCCTTCAATGAGCAGTTCTTC	CASSPGTSGGAFNEQFF
TRBJ2-4	TRBV10-3	.	.	TGTGCCATCAGTGAGCCGTCGGGTCCCAAAAACATTCAGTACTTC	CAISEPSGPKNIQYF
TRBJ1-1	TRBV5-7	.	.	TGTGCCAGCAGCTTGCGACCGGGTATTACCACTGAAGCTTTCTTT	CASSLRPGITTEAFF
TRBJ1-5	TRBV27	.	.	TGTGCCAGCAGTTCTGGCCGGGGTGGCAATCAGCCCCAGCATTTT	CASSSGRGGNQPQHF
TRBJ2-7	TRBV6-1	.	.	TGTGCGGGCAGTGGAGACGGTGACGAAGAGACGCAGTACTTC	CAGSGDGDEETQYF
TRBJ2-1	TRBV4-1	TRBD2	few	TGCGCCAGCAGCTCAGCTAGCGGGCCCTACAATGAGCAGTTCTTC	CASSSASGPYNEQFF
TRBJ2-7	TRBV6-2/TRBV6-3	TRBD1	many	TGTGCCAGCAGTAAACGGGACAGTCGACTCGAGCAGTACTTC	CASSKRDSRLEQYF
TRBJ2-3	TRBV6-5	.	.	TGTGCCAGCAGTTACTGGGGGGCGAACACAGAGGCGCAGTATTTT	CASSYWGANTEAQYF
TRBJ2-5	TRBV25-1	TRBD1	medium-sized	TGTGCCAGCAGTGAACAGGGGGCGGGGGAGACCCAGTACTTC	CASSEQGAGETQYF
TRBJ2-5	TRBV2	.	.	TGTGCCAGCAACAACAGACAAGAGACCCAGTACTTC	CASNNRQETQYF
TRBJ2-3	TRBV6-1	TRBD1	.	TGTGCCAGCAGTGAGGGACAGGGGCGCACAGATACGCAGTATTTT	CASSEGQGRTDTQYF
TRBJ2-2	TRBV5-3	.	once	TGTGCCAGAAGCTTGGTACAGGAGGTGAACACCGGGGCGCTGTATTTT	CARSLVQEVNTGALYF
TRBJ1-6	TRBV14	.	few	TGTGCCAGCAGCCGAGCGGACAGCCTCTATAATTCACCCCTCCACTTT	CASSRADSLYNSPLHF
TRBJ2-7	TRBV6-2/TRBV6-3	TRBD2	.	TGTGCCAGCAGGGATCTAGCGGAGAGGACCTACGAGCAGTACTTC	CASRDLAERTYEQYF
TRBJ2-5	TRBV6-5	.	many	TGTGCCAGCAGTTACGCCGCGGCCGGGGGTAGGGAGACCCAGTACTTC	CASSYAAAGGRETQYF
TRBJ2-3	TRBV4-1	.	.	TGCGCCAGCAGCCAAGATCTGTGGGGCACAGATACGCAGTATTTT	CASSQDLWGTDTQYF
TRBJ2-1	TRBV7-2	TRBD2	few	TGTGCCAGCAGCTTAGGGGGGGGGGGGGGGGGCTACAATGAGCAGTTCTTC	CASSLGGGGGGYNEQFF
TRBJ2-4	TRBV6-5	TRBD2	.	TGTGCCAGCAGTTTAGCGGGGCTGGGAGCCAAAAATACGCAGTATTTC	CASSLAGLGAKNTQYF
TRBJ2-7	TRBV7-3	.	.	TGTGCCAGCAGCTTAATGGGGGTAGCAGGTTGGAATGAGCAGTACTTC	CASSLMGVAGWNEQYF
TRBJ2-5	TRBV27	.	.	TGTGCCAGCACCGGTTGCCGGGACCCTAGCCAAGAGACGCAGTACTTC	CASTGCRDPSQETQYF
TRBJ1-4	TRBV19	.	.	TGTGCCAGTAGTGCCGGCCTGGTCGCGAAGGAAAAACTGTTTTTT	CASSAGLVAKEKLFF
TRBJ2-5	TRBV6-1	TRBD2	.	TGTGCCAGCAGTGAAGGGGCGGGAGGCTCAGAGGCGCAGTACTTC	CASSEGAGGSEAQYF
TRBJ2-3	TRBV6-1	TRBD2	.	TGTGCCAGTGGGCGGGAGTCCACCACAGATACGCAGTATTTT	CASGRESTTDTQYF
TRBJ2-5	TRBV6-1	.	once	TGTGCCAGCGGGATCCAAGAGACCCAGTACTTC	CASGIQETQYF
TRBJ1-6	TRBV10-3	.	few	TGTGCCATCCGAGGGTGGGCCTATAATTCACCCCTCCACTTT	CAIRGWAYNSPLHF
TRBJ2-4	TRBV6-1	TRBD2	.	TGTGCCAGCAGTCCCCCTAGCGGGGGGGACAAAAACATTCAGTACTTC	CASSPPSGGDKNIQYF
TRBJ2-3	TRBV27	.	.	TGTGCCAGCACGTCTTGGGGGGAAAGTAGCACAGATACGCAGTATTTC	CASTSWGESSTDTQYF
TRBJ1-6	TRBV10-3	TRBD1	few	TGTGCCATCAGAAGGACAGGGAATAATTCACCCCTCCACTTT	CAIRRTGNNSPLHF
TRBJ2-5	TRBV6-5	.	.	TGTGCCAGCAGTTATTCGGCGGGACAAGAGACCCAGTACTTC	CASSYSAGQETQYF
TRBJ2-2	TRBV12-3/TRBV12-4	TRBD1	few	TGTGCCAGCAGGCTGACAGGGGGCGCCTCCGGGGAGCTGTTTTTT	CASRLTGGASGELFF
TRBJ2-2	TRBV7-7	TRBD1	many	TGTGCTAGCAGCCCTCCGGGACAGACCAACACCGGGGAGCTGTTTTTT	CASSPPGQTNTGELFF
TRBJ2-1	TRBV6-1	TRBD2	.	TGTGCCAGCAGTGAAGAGAGACTAGCGTCCCCTAGGCCGTTCTTC	CASSEERLASPRPFF
TRBJ2-4	TRBV6-5	.	.	TGTGCCAGCAGTTCGGATAGTGCAGGGCCGTACTTC	CASSSDSAGPYF
TRBJ2-7	TRBV6-1	.	.	TGTGCCAGCAGGAGGGAACACGGGAGCTCCTACGAGCAGTACTTC	CASRREHGSSYEQYF
TRBJ2-5	TRBV7-2	TRBD2	.	TGTGCCAGCAGCTTATCCAGCGGGAACCAAGAGACCCAGTACTTC	CASSLSSGNQETQYF
TRBJ2-3	TRBV6-1	.	.	TGTGCCAGCAGTGCCGGGACCGACTTCACAGATACGCAGTATTTT	CASSAGTDFTDTQYF
TRBJ2-2	TRBV11-1	TRBD1	few	TGTGCCAGCAGCTCCACAGGGGCCACCGGGGAGCTGTTTTTT	CASSSTGATGELFF
TRBJ2-3	TRBV19	TRBD2	.	TGTGCCAGTAGTATAGCGGGGGGGCTCGATACGCAGTATTTT	CASSIAGGLDTQYF
TRBJ2-1	TRBV25-1	TRBD2	.	TGTGCCAGCAGTCAAACAGGGACTAGCATCGTCCATGAGCAGTTCTTC	CASSQTGTSIVHEQFF
TRBJ2-6	TRBV10-3	.	.	TGTGCCACCCGAAACAGCCATTCTGGGGCCAACGTCCTGACTTTC	CATRNSHSGANVLTF
TRBJ2-2	TRBV10-1	TRBD2	.	TGCGCCAGCAGTGGGGGCGCGGGAGAAACCGGGGAGCTGTTTTTT	CASSGGAGETGELFF